The clone carrying this T cell receptor beta chain was counted ten times or more. Its antigen is undetermined. This entry is derived from a study of response to subunit inactivated influenza vaccine. Broader study findings: With each seasonal influenza vaccination, the authors suggested, few new T cells are recruited.

TCRdb reprocessed the RT-PCR reads via MiXCR and lists one record per CDR3 protein. The data show around 850,000 distinct CDR3 sequences, under 20% seen once. Germline-derived CDR1 and CDR2 are DFQATT and SNEGSKA (reference sequence). The CDR3 loop spans 12 amino acids. The J segment lost 5 bases and the V segment lost 2 bases, leaving 0 bases of the junction unmatched. This sequence was found in a man aged 45-60 years who received an inactivated influenza vaccine. The input for sequencing was PBMCs from blood, taken approximately 5 days after vaccination. The chain couples TRBV20-1 to TRBJ2-3, with 8 bases aligning to TRBD1. In nucleotides, the CDR3 is TGCAGTGCTAGAACAGGGGGAGATACGCAGTATTTT. Translated: CSARTGGDTQYF.